The sequence of this T cell receptor beta chain was determined in a study of blood T cell repertoires in COVID-19 (dated by TCRdb to 2019 to 2021). With respect to the entire study: Collaborator samples came from the United States, Italy and Spain and covered acute and convalescent phases of COVID-19. The prospective study material was composed of cDNA or gDNA derived from T cells, B-cell-depleted T cells, or PBMCs. Where available, HLA class I and class II types were obtained from metadata supplied by the sample provider rather than from assay-based typing. The dataset comprised deeply sampled blood TCRbeta repertoires from subjects exposed to, actively infected with, or recovered from COVID-19. The samples were drawn from the first 160 participants of the ongoing ImmuneRACE study and from 1,254 subjects provided by 6 global collaborators. Sample metadata almost always included a de-identified subject ID, COVID-19 status, age in years and sex. A freely available public database, intended as a resource for researchers studying the immune response to SARS-CoV-2, is where the repertoires were released.

Concerning this clone: What antigen it recognizes has not been identified. There are no base qualities to consult, and no much larger clone falls within one base. Within the sample, other DNA sequences also encode this same CDR3.

Participants in the prospective study were aged roughly 18 to 90 years, lived in about two dozen United States geographic areas, and enrolled through a virtual design. To assign participants to cohorts, the prospective study relied on clinical history that participants themselves reported in a screening survey and a study questionnaire. ImmuneRACE Cohort 3 recovered participants were defined by two consecutive negative NP/OP PCR tests, healthcare professional clearance, or symptom resolution. In the prospective study, mobile phlebotomists collected whole blood, serum and a nasopharyngeal or oropharyngeal swab from each participant. Prospective study participants could optionally give additional blood draws and questionnaires over a 2-month period. Prospective study blood samples were shipped either frozen or at room temperature before DNA extraction. For CDR1 and CDR2, the germline V gene (reference sequence) lists LNHNV and YYDKDF. Deletion took 0 bases off V and 5 bases off J, with a span of 7 bases between the germline ends. Reading from cysteine to phenylalanine, the CDR3 counts 13 amino acids. Only the CDR3 region is kept as DNA, spanning 39 bases read in frame from base 1.

The immunoSEQ Assay, a bias-controlled multiplex PCR, was used to amplify TCRbeta CDR3 regions from genomic DNA. The published analysis was carried out like this. Within the assay, amplification of reference gene primers was used to estimate how many nucleated cells each sample contained. To quantify the absolute abundance of each unique TCRbeta CDR3 rearrangement, sequence reads were collapsed and filtered. For each sample, productive Simpson clonality was calculated as the square root of Simpson's diversity index across productive rearrangements. Held by TCRdb, this immuneACCESS table contains in-frame sequences only and omits some clones. Under half of the omission traces to an unresolved V gene where checked; the cause of the rest is unknown. That table supplies the V and J calls and clone size; D and trimming were determined from the DNA. The sample table records a few hundred thousand clones; about 92% of these occur just once. Of the sample, about a fifth is held by the ten largest clones.

The investigation overall reported the following: The amount of clinical and demographic metadata varied by source and participant and was provided uncurated.

This TCR was sampled from a young woman who had recovered from COVID-19. The V gene is TRBV15 and the J gene is TRBJ1-2, with an unclear D gene assignment. Sequencing used PBMCs or T cells enriched from blood (not recorded which). The CDR3 reads CATSRDRGYGYTF. The nucleotides are TGTGCCACCAGCAGAGATCGAGGATATGGCTACACCTTC.